The next 19 T cell receptor beta chains were all read from a single sample in a study of blood T cell repertoires in COVID-19. Repertoires were generated with immunoSEQ multiplex PCR, while TCRdb's copy carries only in-frame clones and drops some. Here the sample spans approximately 200,000 clones, about 95% being singletons. Sequences were obtained from peripheral blood. The receptor source for this set is a man aged 25-45 years with COVID-19, enrolled during active disease.

The chain couples TRBV10-3 to TRBJ1-1; D may be TRBD1 (6 bases). V shed 7 bases and J shed 10 bases, with 19 bases lying between them. This CDR3 contains 13 residues. Germline V gene data show CDR1 as ENHRY and CDR2 as SYGVKD. CDR3 sequence: CAITPTLQGSAFF. CDR3 DNA: TGTGCCATCACCCCGACTTTACAGGGTTCAGCTTTCTTT.

The rearrangement joins TRBV21-1 to TRBJ2-1; the D segment call TRBD2 is taken from the table without a DNA check. TRBV21-1 is annotated as a pseudogene. The length of the CDR3 is 16 residues. The CDR3 nucleotides read TGTGCCAGCAGCAAAGTCGGGCTAGCGGGCTACAATGAGCAGTTCTTC. Its protein is CASSKVGLAGYNEQFF.

The V gene is TRBV7-9, the J gene TRBJ2-1; the match to TRBD2 covers 14 bases. CDR3 length: 14 residues. CDR1 is SEHNR and CDR2 is FQNEAQ in the germline V gene (reference sequence). Losses at the gene ends were 5 bases for V and 7 bases for J; bases not matched to a gene: 1. The CDR3 DNA sequence: TGTGCCAGCAGCCGACTAGCGGGGGGGAATGAGCAGTTCTTC. Its translation: CASSRLAGGNEQFF.

The chain couples TRBV5-1 to TRBJ2-1; a weak D match, TRBD1 (7 bases). Germline lookup yields CDR1 SGHRS and CDR2 YFSETQ. Trimming shortened V by 7 bases and J by 9 bases, and 14 bases separated the two germline ends. This CDR3 contains 12 residues. The CDR3, as DNA: TGCGCCAGCGGCAGGGGGGATCGTGAGCAGTTCTTC. Protein product: CASGRGDREQFF.

The V call is TRBV7-2, the J call TRBJ1-6, with 8 bases identical to TRBD1. The CDR3 covers 16 residues. Germline CDR1 SGHTA, CDR2 FQGNSA. With 6 bases clipped from V and 0 bases from J, the junction kept 4 bases outside the gene matches. The CDR3 DNA is TGTGCCAGCAGTCGACAGGGGCCCTCCTATAATTCACCCCTCCACTTT. It encodes CASSRQGPSYNSPLHF.

The chain recombines TRBV2 with TRBJ2-7; tentatively, D is TRBD1 (6 bases). The CDR3 has 14 residues. Trimming stripped 1 base from V and 3 bases from J, with 10 bases between. Per the germline V gene, CDR1 is SNHLY and CDR2 is FYNNEI. The CDR3 nucleotides read TGTGCCAGCAGTGAAGGGGCAGGGGTCTACGAGCAGTACTTC. Its protein is CASSEGAGVYEQYF.

J is TRBJ2-4 and V is TRBV27; D might be TRBD1 (6 bases). The germline CDR1 and CDR2 sequences are MNHEY and SMNVEV (reference sequence). The CDR3 extends over 14 amino acids. V was trimmed by 6 bases and J by 1 base, leaving 10 bases between them. Written as DNA, the CDR3 is TGTGCCAGCAGAACAGGGTCGGCCAAAAACATTCAGTACTTC. This sequence encodes CASRTGSAKNIQYF.

In its sample, this clone was seen once. The chain couples TRBV2 to TRBJ1-6, with TRBD1 identical over 7 bases. J was trimmed by 8 bases and V by 7 bases; bases with no gene match: 8. CDR1 and CDR2 (germline): SNHLY, FYNNEI. This CDR3 has 14 residues. The CDR3 protein is CASKPDRVDSPLHF. DNA for the CDR3: TGTGCCAGCAAACCTGACAGGGTGGATTCACCCCTCCACTTT.

J is TRBJ2-5 and V is TRBV7-2; 7 bases align to TRBD2. The germline V gene encodes CDR1 SGHTA and CDR2 FQGNSA. Trimming cost V 2 bases and J 1 base; bases outside gene matches: 4. The CDR3 has 15 amino acids. The CDR3: CASSLMASGQETQYF. DNA for the CDR3: TGTGCCAGCAGCTTAATGGCTAGCGGCCAAGAGACCCAGTACTTC.

This rearrangement joins TRBV19 to TRBJ1-2, with D perhaps TRBD1 (6 bases). Germline V gene data show CDR1 as LNHDA and CDR2 as SQIVND (reference sequence). There are 17 residues in the CDR3. The V end lost 6 bases, the J end lost 0 bases, and 20 bases lay between the germline ends. In DNA, the CDR3 is TGTGCCAGTAGCCCAAAAAAGGACAGTCTTTCTAACTATGGCTACACCTTC. It yields the protein CASSPKKDSLSNYGYTF.

V is TRBV27 and J is TRBJ1-5, with TRBD1 identical over 11 bases. CDR1 and CDR2 (germline): MNHEY, SMNVEV (reference sequence). Trimming took 6 bases from V and 4 from J; bases not matched to a gene: 14. The CDR3 has 18 amino acids. CDR3 loop: CASSDKYPGTGGNQPQHF. For the CDR3, the DNA is TGTGCCAGCAGCGATAAATACCCCGGGACAGGGGGGAATCAGCCCCAGCATTTT.

The V call is TRBV4-1, the J call TRBJ2-3; 8 bases are shared with TRBD1. Germline CDR1 MGHRA, CDR2 YSYEKL. V lost 0 bases to trimming and J lost 4 bases; unmatched junction nucleotides: 6. The CDR3 has 16 amino acids. The CDR3 loop reads CASSQDLGTGPDTQYF. The CDR3 nucleotides read TGCGCCAGCAGCCAAGATTTGGGGACAGGCCCAGATACGCAGTATTTT.

The chain has TRBV27 and TRBJ1-2; 8 bases line up with TRBD1. The J segment lost 8 bases and the V segment lost 5 bases, leaving 10 bases of the junction unmatched. Germline loops: CDR1 MNHEY, CDR2 SMNVEV (reference sequence). The CDR3 is made up of 14 amino acids. The DNA for the CDR3 is TGTGCCAGCAGTCCCGGACAGGGCCGGCGGGGCTACACCTTC. Translating gives CASSPGQGRRGYTF.

The chain couples TRBV5-1 to TRBJ2-3, with 7 nucleotides matching TRBD2. Germline assignment: CDR1 SGHRS and CDR2 YFSETQ. V dropped 4 bases and J dropped 2; count of bases not matched to a gene: 7. This CDR3 region has 15 residues. The CDR3 DNA reads as TGCGCCAGCAGCCCTGGGGAGGGGCCCACAGATACGCAGTATTTT. It is translated as CASSPGEGPTDTQYF.

This clone was recorded only once. The J gene is TRBJ2-2, the V gene TRBV19; 10 bases are shared with TRBD2. Trimming cost V 4 bases and J 5 bases; bases outside gene matches: 1. Germline V gene lookup returns CDR1 LNHDA and CDR2 SQIVND (reference sequence). The CDR3 extends over 14 amino acids. The CDR3 here is CASSTLAGTGELFF. The CDR3 DNA reads TGTGCCAGTAGTACACTAGCGGGGACCGGGGAGCTGTTTTTT.

The chain employs TRBV4-1 and TRBJ1-1; 11 bases agree with TRBD1. Per the germline V gene, CDR1 is MGHRA and CDR2 is YSYEKL. Trimming removed 3 bases from V and 3 bases from J; junction bases left unmatched: 3. CDR3 length equals 15 residues. The chain's CDR3 is CASSHGTGGYTEAFF. CDR3 nucleotides: TGCGCCAGCAGCCACGGGACAGGGGGTTACACTGAAGCTTTCTTT.

The chain uses TRBV27 and TRBJ1-2, with D hard to call. CDR1 is MNHEY, CDR2 SMNVEV, per germline (reference sequence). V was shortened by 5 bases and J by 3 bases, with 10 bases between the two germline ends. The CDR3 has 13 amino acids. CDR3: CASSPYGDYGYTF. The CDR3 DNA is TGTGCCAGCAGTCCGTACGGGGACTATGGCTACACCTTC.

V is TRBV3-1 (or the pseudogene TRBV3-2) and J is TRBJ1-1; D might be TRBD1 (6 bases). The germline gives CDR1 LGHDT, CDR2 YNNKEL (reference sequence). V lost 0 bases and J 7 bases, leaving 12 bases between the germline ends. The CDR3 length is 14 residues. CDR3 nucleotide sequence: TGTGCCAGCAGCCAAGATCTTGGGACATATGAAGCTTTCTTT. Translated: CASSQDLGTYEAFF.

The chain recombines TRBV4-1 with TRBJ2-1, with 8 nucleotides matching TRBD1. Germline CDR1 reads MGHRA; CDR2 reads YSYEKL. This CDR3 is 16 amino acids long. The J segment lost 2 bases and the V segment lost 3 bases, leaving 6 bases of the junction unmatched. This CDR3 is CASSQDDRGPYNEQFF. The CDR3 nucleotides read TGCGCCAGCAGCCAGGACGACAGGGGCCCCTACAATGAGCAGTTCTTC.